The source of this T cell receptor (beta chain) is a study of cytomegalovirus exposure and HLA in healthy donors. Notes on this clone: What it binds is not known.

13 Jbeta primers and 60 Vbeta primers were used for the PCR. Assay used: immunoSEQ multiplex PCR; TCRdb lists only in-frame clones, some missing. This table holds around 200,000 clones, roughly four fifths found once. Looked up from germline, CDR1 is SGHDN and CDR2 is FVKESK. The CDR3 contains 16 residues. V dropped 4 bases and J dropped 5 bases, with 15 bases sitting between them. Study-level points and caveats: An assumption of roughly uniform sequencing depth across donors underlay the presence/absence analyses. With DRB1 most and HLA-C fewest, TCR association rates differed between HLA loci in a later analysis. The study designated 150 or so TCR beta chains cytomegalovirus-associated. Looking again later, the authors saw that most CMV-associated TCR beta chains seemed HLA-restricted.

The material sequenced was PBMCs. The chain joins TRBV14 to TRBJ1-6; D remains ambiguous. This sequence originates from a man between 50 and 59 years old in good health and CMV-seronegative. The CDR3 DNA reads TGTGCCAGCAGCCCTAATCGGGGAGGGAATAATTCACCCCTCCACTTT. Translated: CASSPNRGGNNSPLHF.